This T cell receptor beta chain was recovered during a study of blood T cell repertoires in COVID-19. On the study more broadly: Sites in the United States, Italy and Spain provided acute and convalescent COVID-19 samples. T cells, B-cell-depleted T cells, or PBMCs provided the cDNA or gDNA that served as material.

In terms of age and location, participants ranged from about 18 to 90 years and lived in fewer than 30 US areas. Sequencing used immunoSEQ multiplex PCR; TCRdb keeps in-frame clones, though not all of them. Among some 290,000 clones listed, 90% to 95% were seen once. Sequences were obtained from PBMCs or T cells enriched from blood (not recorded which). This TCR was recovered from a woman aged 25 to 39 who had been exposed to COVID-19.

CDR3 loop: CASSLIGGSGQGSPLHF. The CDR3 nucleotides are TGTGCCAGCTCCCTCATCGGAGGATCGGGACAGGGGTCACCCCTCCACTTT. The J gene is TRBJ1-6, the V gene TRBV18, with TRBD1 matching 10 bases. Trimming removed 6 bases from V and 10 bases from J; junction bases left unmatched: 15. This CDR3 has 17 residues. In germline, CDR1 is KGHSH, CDR2 LQKENI.